This TCR beta chain was identified in a study of T cells after yellow fever vaccination. Across the whole study: Each low-cell-number fraction was prepared by means of SMART-Seq v4 Ultra Low Input. Study results and caveats: Post-booster reappearance was seen for most primary-vaccination clones (roughly 96% CD4, around 88% CD8).

By 5'RACE template switching, TCR cDNA was produced, with a universal primer site and UMIs added in the process. TCRdb re-called the 5' RACE reads with MiXCR, one entry per CDR3 protein. The repertoire consists of around 500,000 distinct CDR3 sequences, with roughly 22% occurring once and the leading ten covering roughly a sixth. This clonotype was detected only a few times. Its matching antigen is unknown. The germline V gene has CDR1 MNHEY and CDR2 SMNVEV (reference sequence). V was pared by 5 bases and J by 6 bases, with 17 bases between. The CDR3 spans 15 residues. Material: PBMCs, obtained roughly 20 days after the first yellow fever vaccination. This sequence was found in a man aged 18 to 29 who received the YFV17D yellow fever vaccine. This chain joins TRBV27 and TRBJ1-3; D is possibly TRBD1 (5 bases). The CDR3 sequence is CASSPAAGRLNTIYF. The CDR3 nucleotides are TGTGCCAGCAGTCCCGCAGCGGGACGCTTAAACACCATATATTTT.